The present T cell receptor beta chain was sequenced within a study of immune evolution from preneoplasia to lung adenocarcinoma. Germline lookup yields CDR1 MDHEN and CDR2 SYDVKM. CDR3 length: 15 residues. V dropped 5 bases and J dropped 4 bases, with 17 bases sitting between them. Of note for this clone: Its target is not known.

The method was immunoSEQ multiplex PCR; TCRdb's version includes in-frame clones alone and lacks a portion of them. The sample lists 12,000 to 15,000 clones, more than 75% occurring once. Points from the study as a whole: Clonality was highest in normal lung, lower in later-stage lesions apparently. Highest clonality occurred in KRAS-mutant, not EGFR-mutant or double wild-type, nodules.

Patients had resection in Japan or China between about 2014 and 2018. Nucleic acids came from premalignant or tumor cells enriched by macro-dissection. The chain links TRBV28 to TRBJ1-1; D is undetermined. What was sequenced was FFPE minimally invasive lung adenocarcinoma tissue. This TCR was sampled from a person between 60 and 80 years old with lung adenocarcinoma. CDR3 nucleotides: TGTGCCAGCAGTCCCCCCGGACGGCTGGCCACTGAAGCTTTCTTT. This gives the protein CASSPPGRLATEAFF.